The rows below give T cell receptor beta chains drawn from one sample of a study of shared clonotypes between healthy human individuals. This table comes from immunoSEQ multiplex PCR, and its TCRdb copy is limited to in-frame clones, with some not included. The sample shows about half a million clones, roughly 80% of them seen only once. The sequencing sample was made of PBMCs. The receptors here all came from a woman between 40 and 55 years old in good health. Some clones in this sample may be carry-over from other donors' samples. Both conserved end residues are part of each CDR3. D genes are given only for firm matches. Size values are once, few and many counts, or a class for expanded clones, and some rows have none.

CDR3 DNA	CDR3 protein	D gene	clone size	V gene	J gene
TGTGCCTGGAGGTGGACAGGGGCGGGCTATGGCTACACCTTC	CAWRWTGAGYGYTF	TRBD1	many	TRBV30	TRBJ1-2
TGCGCCAGCAGCCCCGAGGGTAGGGGAAGTCAGCCCCAGCATTTT	CASSPEGRGSQPQHF	-	-	TRBV5-1	TRBJ1-5
TGCGCCAGCAGCTTAAGAGGACAGGGACTAAGGATGGAACTGTTTTTT	CASSLRGQGLRMELFF	TRBD1	-	TRBV5-1	TRBJ1-4
TGCAGCGTCATGACTAGCGGGATTTACACAGATACGCAGTATTTT	CSVMTSGIYTDTQYF	TRBD2	few	TRBV29-1	TRBJ2-3
TGTGCCAGCAGGGCTTATGGGGGGGACTACGAGCAGTACTTC	CASRAYGGDYEQYF	TRBD2	-	TRBV5-6	TRBJ2-7
TGTGCAAGGGGGGCCAGAGCCGACTTCGTCTACGAGCAGTACTTC	CARGARADFVYEQYF	-	-	TRBV12-2	TRBJ2-7
TGCGCCAGCAGCCAAGTTGGACTCATGAACACTGAAGCTTTCTTT	CASSQVGLMNTEAFF	-	few	TRBV4-1	TRBJ1-1
TGTGCCAGCAGCCCCCGGTGGAGCGGGAGCCCGAGTGAGACCCAGTACTTC	CASSPRWSGSPSETQYF	TRBD2	-	TRBV7-6	TRBJ2-5
TGTGCCAGCAGTAGCGGGAGGGGGAATGAGCAGTTCTTC	CASSSGRGNEQFF	TRBD2	-	TRBV6-1	TRBJ2-1
TGTGCCAGCATGCACAGGGATCCGGGAAACACCATATATTTT	CASMHRDPGNTIYF	-	-	TRBV5-6	TRBJ1-3
TGTGCCAGTAGTATAGATCCTACCACAGATACGCAGTATTTT	CASSIDPTTDTQYF	-	-	TRBV19	TRBJ2-3
TGCGCCAGTGGAACGGTATACAATGAGCAGTTCTTC	CASGTVYNEQFF	-	-	TRBV10-2	TRBJ2-1
TGCGCCAGCAGCCTTAGACCCCGGGGAGGCACAGATACGCAGTATTTT	CASSLRPRGGTDTQYF	-	-	TRBV4-1	TRBJ2-3
TGTGCCTGGAGGAAGGGGTTGAACACTGAAGCTTTCTTT	CAWRKGLNTEAFF	-	few	TRBV30	TRBJ1-1
TGTGCCAGCAGTGAATCTTTCACTGAAGCTTTCTTT	CASSESFTEAFF	-	-	TRBV2	TRBJ1-1
TGCGCCAGCAGCCAGCCCAGGGAGACTAATGAAAAACTGTTTTTT	CASSQPRETNEKLFF	-	-	TRBV4-1	TRBJ1-4
TGTGCCAGCAGTTCTAGACAGGGTAGTAACAATGAGCAGTTCTTC	CASSSRQGSNNEQFF	TRBD1	-	TRBV6-5	TRBJ2-1
TGCGCCAGCAGCCAAGGAAGGGGGCTCGCAGCGATACCGACAACAGATACGCAGTATTTT	CASSQGRGLAAIPTTDTQYF	TRBD1	-	TRBV4-1	TRBJ2-3
TGTGCCAGCAGTACCTATAACAGAATGGGAGATGAAAAACTGTTTTTT	CASSTYNRMGDEKLFF	-	-	TRBV28	TRBJ1-4
TGTGCCGGGGGGGACGTTACTAATGAAAAACTGTTTTTT	CAGGDVTNEKLFF	-	-	TRBV7-9	TRBJ1-4
TGTGCCAGCTCACCTCCCGCGGCGGGAAGATTATACAATGAGCAGTTCTTC	CASSPPAAGRLYNEQFF	-	-	TRBV18	TRBJ2-1
TGCGCCAGCAGCCTTAATTTACCTACGAGGACTTTCTTT	CASSLNLPTRTFF	-	-	TRBV4-1	TRBJ1-1
TGCGCCAGCAGCTGGGGCGGGAGGTACACAGATACGCAGTATTTT	CASSWGGRYTDTQYF	TRBD2	few	TRBV5-1	TRBJ2-3
TGCGCCAGCAGCCAAGATGAGGGGAAGATCTCTGGAAACACCATATATTTT	CASSQDEGKISGNTIYF	-	-	TRBV4-1	TRBJ1-3
TGTGCCAGCAGCCTCGGACAGCCTAATGAAAAACTGTTTTTT	CASSLGQPNEKLFF	-	-	TRBV13	TRBJ1-4
TGTGCCAGCAGGGGGACAACAGGGATGGGAACTGAAGCTTTCTTT	CASRGTTGMGTEAFF	-	-	TRBV6-4	TRBJ1-1
TGTGCCACCAGCAGAGATCGATGGTACGGTTACAATGAGCAGTTCTTC	CATSRDRWYGYNEQFF	-	-	TRBV15	TRBJ2-1
TGTGCCAGCAGTGAAATGGGCAATCAGCCCCAGCATTTT	CASSEMGNQPQHF	-	-	TRBV6-1	TRBJ1-5
TGTGCCAGCATGGGCGGACGCGCGGGAGTTATGGAGACCCAGTACTTC	CASMGGRAGVMETQYF	TRBD2	many	TRBV28	TRBJ2-5
TGTGCCAGTAGTAAAGGCGGTGAGCAGTTCTTC	CASSKGGEQFF	-	-	TRBV19	TRBJ2-1
TGTGCCAGCAGCTCCGACGGATACGAGCAGTACTTC	CASSSDGYEQYF	-	-	TRBV5-4	TRBJ2-7
TGTGCCAGCAGGAGGGCGGGAGGGCCGTCCTACGAGCAGTACTTC	CASRRAGGPSYEQYF	TRBD2	-	TRBV28	TRBJ2-7
TGCGCCAGCAGCTTACAGGGGGTGAACACCGGGGAGCTGTTTTTT	CASSLQGVNTGELFF	TRBD1	-	TRBV5-1	TRBJ2-2
TGCGCCAGCAGCCAAGCGTCAGGGATAGCTAACTATGGCTACACCTTC	CASSQASGIANYGYTF	-	-	TRBV4-1	TRBJ1-2
TGTGCCAGCACCTCCCTCGGGATGATAGATACGCAGTATTTT	CASTSLGMIDTQYF	-	-	TRBV28	TRBJ2-3
TGTGCCATCAGTGAGAACAGCGGGAGGCGAACCCAAGAGACCCAGTACTTC	CAISENSGRRTQETQYF	TRBD2	-	TRBV10-3	TRBJ2-5
TGTGCCAGCAAGCCCGGAGACACCGGGGAGCTGTTTTTT	CASKPGDTGELFF	-	few	TRBV6-4	TRBJ2-2
TGTGCCAGCAGCTCCCGGGGTGGGTCTGGAAACACCATATATTTT	CASSSRGGSGNTIYF	-	once	TRBV7-2	TRBJ1-3
TGTGCCAGCAGCGAGAATACAGGGGGCGTGCAGTACTTC	CASSENTGGVQYF	TRBD1	-	TRBV11-2	TRBJ2-7
TGCGCCAGCAGCACCGGGACAGCGAACACCGGGGAGCTGTTTTTT	CASSTGTANTGELFF	TRBD1	-	TRBV5-1	TRBJ2-2
TGTGCCAGCAGTTGGGTAGCCGGGACAAAAATTAACTATGGCTACACCTTC	CASSWVAGTKINYGYTF	-	-	TRBV28	TRBJ1-2
TGTGCCAGCAGTTTAGAGGCAAGGGACATTCAGTACTTC	CASSLEARDIQYF	-	once	TRBV27	TRBJ2-4
TGTGCCAGCAGCAAGTGGGGGGCCAGGGATCTGTCGGGCACCGGGGAGCTGTTTTTT	CASSKWGARDLSGTGELFF	-	-	TRBV21-1	TRBJ2-2
TGTGCCAGCAGTTTCAGAGATAGCAATCAGCCCCAGCATTTT	CASSFRDSNQPQHF	-	-	TRBV27	TRBJ1-5
TGCGCCAGCAGCCAACGGACGGGGGAGCAGTACTTC	CASSQRTGEQYF	-	-	TRBV4-1	TRBJ2-7
TGTGCCAGCAGCGTAGGGGGGACTGAAGCTTTCTTT	CASSVGGTEAFF	-	-	TRBV9	TRBJ1-1